Each of the 32 T cell receptor beta chains below was sequenced from the same sample in a study of cytotoxic CD8 clonotypes in ibrutinib-treated CLL. Produced via immunoSEQ multiplex PCR; TCRdb's table is partial and in-frame only. The repertoire holds a few hundred thousand clones, with over 60% as singletons. The specimen was PBMCs, collected after 36 months of ibrutinib treatment. Every receptor here comes from a human donor with chronic lymphocytic leukemia.

The V call is TRBV6-1, the J call TRBJ2-5, with TRBD2 identical over 10 bases. The CDR3 has 16 amino acids. Germline V CDR1 and CDR2: MNHNS, SASEGT. The junction had 9 bases not matched to a gene; V was cut back by 3 bases and J by 5 bases. Here the CDR3 DNA reads TGTGCCAGCAGTGAGCACATAGCGGGGGGCAGGGAGACCCAGTACTTC. It specifies CASSEHIAGGRETQYF.

The chain joins TRBV29-1 to TRBJ1-1, with TRBD1 as a possible D gene (6 bases). Germline V lookup: CDR1 SQVTM, CDR2 ANQGSEA. This CDR3 spans 10 amino acids. V lost 7 bases and J lost 8, with 11 bases in between. CDR3 sequence reads: CSGRDNEAFF. DNA of the CDR3: TGCAGCGGCCGGGACAACGAAGCTTTCTTT.

This clone appeared a few times. This rearrangement joins TRBV7-8 to TRBJ2-7, with D perhaps assigned TRBD1 or TRBD2 (6 bases each). V lost 4 bases and J lost 6, with 10 bases in between. The CDR3 contains 12 residues. Germline CDR1 SGHVS, CDR2 FQNEAQ. CDR3 coding DNA: TGTGCCAGCAGCTACAGGGAGGCCGAGCAGTACTTC. Its translation: CASSYREAEQYF.

The rearrangement uses TRBV19 and TRBJ2-2; D is undetermined. The CDR3 loop spans 15 amino acids. Germline CDR1 is LNHDA and CDR2 is SQIVND (reference sequence). V was shortened by 3 bases and J by 1 base, with 9 bases between the two germline ends. CDR3 nucleotide sequence: TGTGCCAGTAGTATGGGTGACATGAACACCGGGGAGCTGTTTTTT. Translating it yields CASSMGDMNTGELFF.

The sample holds one count of this clone. The genes are TRBV7-6 and TRBJ2-7; TRBD2 agrees at 8 bases. The germline CDR1 and CDR2 sequences are SGHVS and FNYEAQ. The CDR3 totals 16 residues. V dropped 5 bases and J dropped 4; count of bases not matched to a gene: 13. CDR3 region: CASSTQPWREAYEQYF. CDR3 bases: TGTGCCAGCAGCACCCAGCCTTGGCGGGAGGCTTACGAGCAGTACTTC. Filled out from reference TRBV7-6 and TRBJ2-7, the complete variable domain reads GAGVSQSPRYKVTKRGQDVALRCDPISGHVSLYWYRQALGQGPEFLTYFNYEAQQDKSGLPNDRFSAERPEGSISTLTIQRTEQRDSAMYRCASSTQPWREAYEQYFGPGTRLTVT.

V is TRBV29-1 and J is TRBJ1-1; TRBD1 matches at 9 bases. The CDR3 is 12 amino acids. Germline V gene data show CDR1 as SQVTM and CDR2 as ANQGSEA. With V trimmed by 7 bases and J by 5 bases, 5 bases remained unmatched. The CDR3 spells CSASTGGTEAFF. The DNA for the CDR3 is TGCAGCGCGTCGACAGGGGGGACTGAAGCTTTCTTT.

V usage is TRBV7-3 and J usage is TRBJ2-3; a weak D match, TRBD1 (5 bases). In germline, CDR1 is SGHTA, CDR2 FQGTGA. The CDR3 spans 14 residues. Trimming took off 2 bases at V and 2 bases at J, with 8 bases between the two ends. The CDR3 spells CASSLGHNTDTQYF. CDR3 DNA sequence: TGTGCCAGCAGCTTAGGACACAACACAGATACGCAGTATTTT. Full variable domain (remainder filled in from reference TRBV7-3 and TRBJ2-3): GAGVSQTPSNKVTEKGKYVELRCDPISGHTALYWYRQSLGQGPEFLIYFQGTGAADDSGLPNDRFFAVRPEGSVSTLKIQRTERGDSAVYLCASSLGHNTDTQYFGPGTRLTVL.

CDR3 amino acids: CASSSERTSGDNSGANVLTF. For the CDR3, the DNA is TGTGCCAGCAGCTCAGAGAGGACTAGCGGGGACAACTCTGGGGCCAACGTCCTGACTTTC. The gene calls are TRBV7-7 and TRBJ2-6; 12 nucleotides match TRBD2. The CDR3 sequence is 20 residues long. The germline V gene encodes CDR1 SSHAT and CDR2 FNYEAQ (reference sequence). V lost 4 bases, J lost 0 bases, and 10 bases stayed unmatched.

The V gene is TRBV27, the J gene TRBJ2-4; D remains ambiguous. CDR3 length: 14 amino acids. Trimming cost V 6 bases and J 2 bases, with 11 bases left between them. Germline V CDR1 and CDR2: MNHEY, SMNVEV (reference sequence). CDR3 loop: CASRPLGSKNIQYF. The CDR3 DNA follows: TGTGCCAGCAGGCCTCTTGGATCCAAAAACATTCAGTACTTC.

This clone was counted only a few times. This chain joins TRBV19 and TRBJ1-5; 7 nucleotides agree with TRBD1. The CDR3 loop spans 15 amino acids. V trimming: 6 bases; J trimming: 0 bases; junction bases outside the gene matches: 5. The V gene's germline CDR1 is LNHDA and CDR2 SQIVND (reference sequence). The CDR3 DNA sequence: TGTGCCAGTAGGGAGGGACAGTATAGCAATCAGCCCCAGCATTTT. Translation gives CASREGQYSNQPQHF.

This clone turned up a few times. The rearrangement links TRBV2 to TRBJ1-1; 7 positions match TRBD1. Germline loops: CDR1 SNHLY, CDR2 FYNNEI. After removal of 4 bases from V and 1 base from J, the junction contained 9 bases not matched to a gene. This CDR3 is built from 16 residues. The CDR3 DNA reads as TGTGCCAGCAGTGTAAGGGGACAGACCCGGAACACTGAAGCTTTCTTT. Amino acids: CASSVRGQTRNTEAFF. The full variable domain, its missing parts supplied by reference TRBV2 and TRBJ1-1, is EPEVTQTPSHQVTQMGQEVILRCVPISNHLYFYWYRQILGQKVEFLVSFYNNEISEKSEIFDDQFSVERPDGSNFTLKIRSTKLEDSAMYFCASSVRGQTRNTEAFFGQGTRLTVV.

The J gene is TRBJ2-7, the V gene TRBV7-6; 12 bases align to TRBD2. With V trimmed by 4 bases and J by 5 bases, 9 bases remained unmatched. CDR1 and CDR2 from the germline V gene are SGHVS and FNYEAQ. The CDR3 runs to 16 residues. In nucleotides, the CDR3 is TGTGCCAGCAGCTCTCCCCTAGCGGGAGGGCCCCACGAGCAGTACTTC. Translated, it gives CASSSPLAGGPHEQYF.

The V and J genes are TRBV15 and TRBJ2-3, with D uncertain. Germline V gene sequence: CDR1 LNHNV, CDR2 YYDKDF (reference sequence). This CDR3 is 17 amino acids long. V was pared by 3 bases and J by 2 bases, with 18 bases between. The CDR3 nucleotides read TGTGCCACCAGCAGGGCCTTTCTTCACTCGAACACAGATACGCAGTATTTT. This translates into CATSRAFLHSNTDTQYF.

The genes are TRBV11-3 and TRBJ1-2; D not resolved. CDR1 is SGHNT, CDR2 YENEEA, per germline. With 1 base removed from V and 6 bases from J, the gap between germline ends came to 15 bases. The CDR3 has 15 amino acids. The CDR3 nucleotides are TGTGCCAGCAGCTTAGTGGACCGGGTCTCGGATGGCTACACCTTC. Amino acid sequence: CASSLVDRVSDGYTF.

This chain links TRBV6-6 with TRBJ2-2; D remains ambiguous. Germline CDR1 and CDR2: MNHNY and SVGAGI (reference sequence). V was clipped by 5 bases and J by 5 bases, with 9 bases between them. The CDR3 consists of 13 residues. DNA of the CDR3: TGTGCCAGCAGTACCCAAGGGACCGGGGAGCTGTTTTTT. It yields the protein CASSTQGTGELFF.

The rearrangement links TRBV28 to TRBJ2-7; D is perhaps TRBD2 (5 bases). CDR3 length: 17 amino acids. Germline CDR1 is MDHEN and CDR2 is SYDVKM. Trimming left V 6 bases short and J 0 bases short, with 21 bases between. This CDR3 is CASSSPGEGANSYEQYF. The CDR3 nucleotides read TGTGCCAGCAGCTCCCCCGGAGAGGGCGCAAACTCCTACGAGCAGTACTTC.

This clone came up a few times. The CDR3 nucleotides are TGCGCCAGCAGCACAAGCTCCTACGAGCAGTACTTC. Its translation: CASSTSSYEQYF. This chain uses TRBV5-1 with TRBJ2-7; D remains ambiguous. CDR1 SGHRS and CDR2 YFSETQ come from the germline V gene. The CDR3 covers 12 residues. V was trimmed by 4 bases and J by 0 bases, leaving 5 bases between them.

A single count supports this clone. This rearrangement joins TRBV19 to TRBJ2-7; 10 positions match TRBD1. The germline V gene has CDR1 LNHDA and CDR2 SQIVND (reference sequence). The CDR3 is 14 amino acids. The junction had 5 bases not matched to a gene; V was cut back by 5 bases and J by 4 bases. This CDR3 is CASSATGGGYEQYF. The CDR3 nucleotides are TGTGCCAGTAGTGCGACAGGGGGCGGATACGAGCAGTACTTC.

At least ten counts were recorded for this clone. Other DNA sequences in the sample encode the same CDR3. V gene TRBV2 combines with J gene TRBJ2-7; D is undetermined. Germline V gives CDR1 SNHLY, CDR2 FYNNEI. Trimming removed 3 bases from V and 2 bases from J, with 2 bases in between. CDR3 length: 11 amino acids. The CDR3 DNA reads TGTGCCAGCAGTGAGCCCTACGAGCAGTACTTC. Translation gives CASSEPYEQYF.

The chain links TRBV5-1 to TRBJ1-2, with unresolved D. This CDR3 has 12 residues. The germline V gene encodes CDR1 SGHRS and CDR2 YFSETQ. Between the trimmed V and J ends, which lost 1 base and 6 bases, there was a span of 7 bases. For the CDR3, the DNA is TGCGCCAGCAGCTTGCCGGAGAATGGCTACACCTTC. Translating gives CASSLPENGYTF.

The chain recombines TRBV27 with TRBJ2-3; TRBD2 aligns across 15 bases. CDR1 is MNHEY and CDR2 is SMNVEV in the germline V gene (reference sequence). V trimming: 6 bases; J trimming: 6 bases; junction bases outside the gene matches: 10. There are 17 residues in the CDR3. The CDR3 DNA reads as TGTGCCAGCAGCCATCGGGGACTAGCGGGAGGCTACGATACGCAGTATTTT. This encodes CASSHRGLAGGYDTQYF.

This clone appeared a few times. The rearrangement links TRBV11-2 to TRBJ2-7; no clear D gene. This CDR3 is built from 15 residues. In germline, CDR1 is SGHAT, CDR2 FQNNGV. Between the trimmed V and J ends, which lost 1 base and 2 bases, there was a span of 12 bases. DNA of the CDR3: TGTGCCAGCAGCTTAGGTAGTAGTCCAGCCTACGAGCAGTACTTC. This encodes CASSLGSSPAYEQYF.

This clone was found a few times. The chain has TRBV9 and TRBJ2-7; D unclear. Between the trimmed V and J ends, which lost 0 bases and 6 bases, there was a span of 10 bases. This CDR3 comprises 13 residues. Looked up from germline, CDR1 is SGDLS and CDR2 is YYNGEE. CDR3 residues: CASSVAGMSEQYF. The CDR3 nucleotides are TGTGCCAGCAGCGTAGCTGGGATGTCCGAGCAGTACTTC.

Remarks on this clone: One end of the junction does not line up with germline, which may come from a read error. The J gene is TRBJ2-5, the V gene TRBV9; TRBD2 matches 13 bases. The CDR3 consists of 19 residues. CDR1 is SGDLS and CDR2 is YYNGEE in the germline V gene. The CDR3 DNA sequence: TGTGCCAGCAGCGTAGGAAGACTAGCGGGGGGAAGACACCAAGGGACCCAGTACTTC. Protein sequence: CASSVGRLAGGRHQGTQYF.

The genes are TRBV18 and TRBJ1-2; 8 positions match TRBD1. CDR3 length: 16 residues. Germline CDR1 reads KGHSH; CDR2 reads LQKENI. The ends lost 3 bases at V and 5 bases at J; junction bases unmatched: 11. CDR3 residues: CASSPANGQGSYGYTF. DNA for the CDR3: TGTGCCAGCTCACCGGCGAACGGACAGGGAAGTTATGGCTACACCTTC.

Worth noting for this clone: This sample includes further DNA sequences coding for the same CDR3. This rearrangement joins TRBV5-1 to TRBJ2-7, with D unclear. Germline-derived CDR1 and CDR2 are SGHRS and YFSETQ. V lost 0 bases to trimming and J lost 4 bases, with 2 bases between them. This CDR3 comprises 11 residues. The CDR3 region has the DNA TGCGCCAGCAGCTTGGATTACGAGCAGTACTTC. Translating it yields CASSLDYEQYF.

This chain joins TRBV9 and TRBJ2-7, with 12 bases identical to TRBD2. The CDR3 is 16 amino acids. Looked up from germline, CDR1 is SGDLS and CDR2 is YYNGEE. J lost 2 bases, V lost 3 bases, and 6 bases had no gene match. CDR3: CASSALGTSGPYEQYF. For the CDR3, the DNA is TGTGCCAGCAGCGCTCTTGGGACTAGCGGGCCCTACGAGCAGTACTTC.

This chain connects TRBV29-1 to TRBJ2-5, with D perhaps TRBD1 (6 bases). Trimming cost V 4 bases and J 5 bases, with 17 bases left between them. Germline V gene data show CDR1 as SQVTM and CDR2 as ANQGSEA. This CDR3 is built from 14 residues. The CDR3, as DNA: TGCAGCGTTGGTCAGGGGTCCCCGCTGGAGACCCAGTACTTC. Translating gives CSVGQGSPLETQYF.

The chain combines TRBV28 with TRBJ1-2; 10 bases map to TRBD1. Trimming at V came to 4 bases and at J to 4 bases, leaving 6 bases not matched to a gene. The CDR3 loop spans 15 amino acids. CDR1 is MDHEN, CDR2 SYDVKM, per germline. The CDR3 here is CASSSGDRGFYGYTF. The CDR3 nucleotides read TGTGCCAGCAGTTCAGGGGACAGGGGATTCTATGGCTACACCTTC.

The J gene is TRBJ1-5, the V gene TRBV6-4, with a tentative D call TRBD1 (6 bases). The CDR3 consists of 14 residues. CDR1 and CDR2 (germline): MRHNA, SNTAGT. V shed 9 bases and J shed 2 bases, with 14 bases lying between them. The CDR3, as DNA: TGTGCCAGTCACCCGGACAGCCGCAATCAGCCCCAGCATTTT. It specifies CASHPDSRNQPQHF.

This clone was counted a few times. V usage is TRBV5-1 and J usage is TRBJ2-7; D unresolved. Trimming removed 0 bases from V and 3 bases from J, with 16 bases in between. Germline CDR1 reads SGHRS; CDR2 reads YFSETQ. This CDR3 has 16 amino acids. The CDR3 DNA reads TGCGCCAGCAGCTTGGGGTGGACCCTTAAAAACTACGAGCAGTACTTC. Its protein product is CASSLGWTLKNYEQYF.

CDR3: CASSEANTQHF. CDR3 bases: TGTGCCAGCAGTGAAGCGAATACCCAGCATTTT. The V gene is TRBV6-1, the J gene TRBJ1-5, with unresolved D. Germline loops: CDR1 MNHNS, CDR2 SASEGT. Trimming took off 0 bases at V and 11 bases at J, with 5 bases between the two ends. The CDR3 sequence is 11 residues long.